This T cell receptor (beta chain) derives from a study of T cells in Graves' hyperthyroidism and ophthalmopathy. Regions amplified from RNA transcripts were the TCR beta CDR3 regions. In the first-round RT-PCR of the TCR CDR3, the HTBI primer set was used. TCRdb processed the multiplex PCR reads anew with MiXCR; each CDR3 protein has one entry. Of fewer than 550,000 distinct CDR3 sequences detected, 15% to 19% appear once; the ten largest clones hold just under 8%. Germline values: CDR1 SNHLY, CDR2 FYNNEI. V was trimmed by 0 bases and J by 6 bases, leaving 7 bases between them. The CDR3 is 13 amino acids.

This sequence originates from a woman under 30 with Graves' hyperthyroidism. The sample taken for sequencing was blood. This chain links TRBV2 with TRBJ2-3; D remains ambiguous. In DNA, the CDR3 is TGTGCCAGCAGTGAAGCGCTTCGGGATACGCAGTATTTT. Its translation is CASSEALRDTQYF.